This passage covers 17 T cell receptor beta chains from one sample sequenced in a study of T cell responses to AZD1222 COVID-19 vaccine. Sequenced by immunoSEQ multiplex PCR; TCRdb stores in-frame clones only, minus some. The table has about 120,000 clones, roughly 90% seen once. Sample: peripheral blood, taken on day 0 of AZD1222 vaccination. These receptor sequences come from an adult in good health.

This clone has just a few counts. V usage is TRBV28 and J usage is TRBJ1-3; 7 nucleotides agree with TRBD1. Germline V lookup: CDR1 MDHEN, CDR2 SYDVKM. V was pared by 5 bases and J by 5 bases, with 6 bases of the junction left unmatched. The CDR3 runs 14 residues. CDR3 in amino acids: CASSNRGSRNTIYF. The CDR3, as DNA: TGTGCCAGCAGTAACAGGGGATCGAGAAACACCATATATTTT.

J is TRBJ1-2 and V is TRBV10-3, with a possible D match to TRBD1 (5 bases). This CDR3 has 14 residues. V gave up 7 bases and J gave up 7 bases, with 19 bases separating them. CDR1 ENHRY and CDR2 SYGVKD come from the germline V gene. The chain's CDR3 is CAITPGGLLAGYTF. CDR3 bases: TGTGCCATCACCCCGGGGGGTTTGTTAGCTGGCTACACCTTC.

The chain carries TRBV18 and TRBJ1-5; D is unresolved. Trimming left V 8 bases short and J 0 bases short, with 8 bases between. Germline V gene lookup returns CDR1 KGHSH and CDR2 LQKENI. CDR3 length equals 13 residues. CDR3 loop: CASVGASNQPQHF. The DNA of the CDR3 is TGTGCCAGCGTCGGTGCTAGCAATCAGCCCCAGCATTTT.

The rearrangement joins TRBV28 to TRBJ2-7, with 12 bases identical to TRBD2. The junction had 2 bases not matched to a gene; V was cut back by 4 bases and J by 13 bases. The CDR3 contains 11 residues. The germline gives CDR1 MDHEN, CDR2 SYDVKM. CDR3 loop: CASSSGLAGYF. The CDR3 nucleotides are TGTGCCAGCAGTTCCGGACTAGCGGGATACTTC. Supplemented by reference TRBV28 and TRBJ2-7, the full variable domain reads DVKVTQSSRYLVKRTGEKVFLECVQDMDHENMFWYRQDPGLGLRLIYFSYDVKMKEKGDIPEGYSVSREKKERFSLILESASTNQTSMYLCASSSGLAGYFGPGTRLTVT.

The chain joins TRBV27 to TRBJ1-2; the match to TRBD1 covers 11 bases. The CDR3 runs to 13 residues. Germline-derived CDR1 and CDR2 are MNHEY and SMNVEV (reference sequence). The V and J ends lost 8 bases and 2 bases, in that order; junction bases with no gene match: 1. CDR3 DNA sequence: TGTGCCAGCCGGGACAGGGGGAACTATGGCTACACCTTC. It is translated as CASRDRGNYGYTF.

The rearrangement links TRBV27 to TRBJ2-7; 7 bases are a match to TRBD1. This CDR3 is built from 13 residues. From germline, CDR1 is MNHEY and CDR2 SMNVEV (reference sequence). The J segment lost 0 bases and the V segment lost 8 bases, leaving 4 bases of the junction unmatched. Here the CDR3 DNA reads TGTGCCAGCGGCGACAGGGCCTCCTACGAGCAGTACTTC. Amino acid sequence: CASGDRASYEQYF.

The chain joins TRBV29-1 to TRBJ1-3; tentatively, D is TRBD1 (5 bases). Germline V gives CDR1 SQVTM, CDR2 ANQGSEA. Trimming removed 6 bases at V and 1 base at J, with 16 bases between. The CDR3 consists of 15 residues. The CDR3 region has the DNA TGCAGCGTGGGGGAGGGCCTTTCTTCTGGAAACACCATATATTTT. Its translation is CSVGEGLSSGNTIYF.

This chain links TRBV11-3 with TRBJ2-6; D uncertain. Trimming shortened V by 1 base and J by 1 base, and 5 bases separated the two germline ends. The CDR3 totals 15 residues. CDR1 SGHNT and CDR2 YENEEA come from the germline V gene. CDR3 coding DNA: TGTGCCAGCAGCTTAGGGGTATCTGGGGCCAACGTCCTGACTTTC. The encoded protein is CASSLGVSGANVLTF.

The chain has TRBV2 and TRBJ1-2; D gene unclear. The CDR3 has 13 amino acids. Per the germline V gene, CDR1 is SNHLY and CDR2 is FYNNEI. V lost 5 bases, J lost 7 bases, and 14 bases lay in between. The CDR3 loop reads CASSFQRVSGYTF. CDR3 nucleotide sequence: TGTGCCAGCAGTTTTCAGCGTGTAAGTGGCTACACCTTC.

The chain has TRBV7-8 and TRBJ2-3; D unclear. Germline CDR1 SGHVS, CDR2 FQNEAQ. The CDR3 is 14 amino acids. V was trimmed by 2 bases and J by 1 base, leaving 7 bases between them. The CDR3 is CASSLNPRTDTQYF. The CDR3 coding sequence is TGTGCCAGCAGCTTAAACCCCCGCACAGATACGCAGTATTTT.

This clone showed up just once. The chain combines TRBV2 with TRBJ1-5; TRBD1 agrees at 7 bases. The CDR3 totals 14 residues. V lost 7 bases and J lost 7; bases outside the gene matches: 10. Germline V gene data show CDR1 as SNHLY and CDR2 as FYNNEI. The CDR3 bases are TGTGCCAGCACCCTCCTGACAGGGAAACAGCCCCAGCATTTT. Translating gives CASTLLTGKQPQHF.

The chain carries TRBV5-1 and TRBJ2-5; 10 positions agree with TRBD1. There are 18 residues in the CDR3. CDR1 is SGHRS, CDR2 YFSETQ, per germline. Trimming at V came to 4 bases and at J to 1 base, leaving 13 bases not matched to a gene. The CDR3 DNA sequence: TGCGCCAGCAGCCTCAATCGAGTAGGACAGGGGGGCCAAGAGACCCAGTACTTC. Translation gives CASSLNRVGQGGQETQYF.

The chain links TRBV7-2 to TRBJ1-5; D is uncertain. The CDR3 loop spans 15 amino acids. Germline values: CDR1 SGHTA, CDR2 FQGNSA. V was clipped by 1 base and J by 4 bases, with 11 bases between them. The CDR3 region is CASSLGGSSNQPQHF. CDR3 bases: TGTGCCAGCAGCTTAGGTGGGAGTTCGAATCAGCCCCAGCATTTT.

The chain carries TRBV5-6 and TRBJ2-2, with 10 positions matching TRBD1. V shed 3 bases, J shed 4 bases, and the junction held 9 bases outside the gene matches. The germline gives CDR1 SGHDT, CDR2 YYEEEE. This CDR3 contains 17 residues. This CDR3 is CASSSSGDRGLTGELFF. CDR3 bases: TGTGCCAGCAGCTCTTCCGGGGACAGGGGCCTCACCGGGGAGCTGTTTTTT.

This sequence joins TRBV30 and TRBJ2-7; D might be TRBD1 (6 bases). CDR3 length: 12 residues. Germline CDR1 is GTSNPN and CDR2 is SVGIG (reference sequence). V was shortened by 3 bases and J by 5 bases, with 11 bases between the two germline ends. CDR3 sequence: CAWRRWDNEQYF. The CDR3 DNA reads as TGTGCCTGGAGGAGGTGGGACAACGAGCAGTACTTC.

The chain recombines TRBV28 with TRBJ1-1; D is undetermined. CDR1 and CDR2 (germline): MDHEN, SYDVKM. Trimming pared 10 bases from V and 7 bases from J, leaving 19 bases between. This CDR3 has 13 amino acids. In DNA, the CDR3 is TGTGCCACCTTTCCCGACGGGATGGATGAAGCTTTCTTT. Amino acids: CATFPDGMDEAFF.

V usage is TRBV10-1 and J usage is TRBJ1-1; a weak D match, TRBD1 (5 bases). The CDR3 sequence is 16 residues long. Trimming shortened V by 0 bases and J by 4 bases, and 15 bases separated the two germline ends. In germline, CDR1 is WNHNN, CDR2 SYGVQD (reference sequence). CDR3 residues: CASSESMRGGGTEAFF. CDR3 coding DNA: TGCGCCAGCAGTGAGTCGATGAGGGGCGGTGGCACTGAAGCTTTCTTT.